One and the same sample provided the 3 T cell receptor beta chains below, sequenced in a study of T cells in tuberculosis. TCRdb keeps only in-frame clones here, not all; method: immunoSEQ multiplex PCR. The sample consists of nearly 60,000 clones, roughly 87% of them appearing once. Thawed, overnight-rested PBMC were stained with GMM-loaded CD1B tetramer, viability dye and anti-CD3, then sorted. CD1B tetramers were loaded with Rhodococcus equi-derived C32 glucose monomycolate. Sequencing input: CD1b-GMM tetramer-negative cells sorted from PBMCs. The source is an adult woman with latent tuberculosis.

The table lists this clone with a count of one. The genes are TRBV5-4 and TRBJ2-1; 7 bases fit TRBD2. V lost 4 bases and J lost 4; bases outside the gene matches: 11. There are 16 residues in the CDR3. Germline assignment: CDR1 SGHNT and CDR2 YYREEE (reference sequence). As DNA, the CDR3 is TGTGCCAGCAGCCCTCGCCTAACGGGGGGTTACAATGAGCAGTTCTTC. Translating it yields CASSPRLTGGYNEQFF. The variable domain in full, with the rest retrieved from reference TRBV5-4 and TRBJ2-1, is ETGVTQSPTHLIKTRGQQVTLRCSSQSGHNTVSWYQQALGQGPQFIFQYYREEENGRGNFPPRFSGLQFPNYSSELNVNALELDDSALYLCASSPRLTGGYNEQFFGPGTRLTVL.

The chain combines TRBV5-1 with TRBJ2-1; TRBD2 matches 10 bases. The V segment lost 4 bases and the J segment 8 bases; nucleotides outside the gene matches: 3. The CDR3 runs 13 residues. Germline assignment: CDR1 SGHRS and CDR2 YFSETQ. The CDR3 here is CASSAGLADEQFF. CDR3 nucleotides: TGCGCCAGCAGCGCAGGACTAGCGGATGAGCAGTTCTTC.

This chain links TRBV6-6 with TRBJ2-5, with 7 bases matching TRBD2. The CDR3 is 14 residues long. Germline CDR1 is MNHNY and CDR2 is SVGAGI (reference sequence). Trimming cost V 2 bases and J 5 bases; bases outside gene matches: 5. The CDR3 DNA is TGTGCCAGCAGTTACGGCCCGGGGGGTGAGACCCAGTACTTC. Translating it yields CASSYGPGGETQYF.